The present TCR beta chain was sequenced within a study of T cell responses to AZD1222 COVID-19 vaccine. Study conclusions and caveats: Repertoire collection took place solely once the T cell response had peaked. Females made up more of the donors, who were largely white British, and clonal diversity may have come out too low. Across the whole spike, CD4 TCRs peaked at regions 160-218 and 743-854. Just six AZD1222 recipients were seropositive at baseline.

The CDR3 is made up of 15 amino acids. Per the germline V gene, CDR1 is LNHDA and CDR2 is SQIVND (reference sequence). Losses at the gene ends were 5 bases for V and 0 bases for J; bases not matched to a gene: 2. Note on this clone: Its target is unknown.

The repertoire was sequenced with immunoSEQ multiplex PCR; TCRdb's copy has only in-frame clones and lacks some. The profile shows tens of thousands of clones, 75% to 90% of them singletons. The sequencing here drew on peripheral blood, taken on day 0 of AZD1222 vaccination. The clonotype comes from an adult in good health. The chain recombines TRBV19 with TRBJ2-5; 11 nucleotides agree with TRBD2. CDR3: CASSGTSGHQETQYF. The DNA of the CDR3 is TGTGCCAGTAGTGGGACTAGCGGTCACCAAGAGACCCAGTACTTC.